The 26 T cell receptor beta chains below all came from one sample that was sequenced in a study of Tregs in tolerant kidney transplant recipients. Some clones are missing from TCRdb's copy, which holds only in-frame ones; the method was immunoSEQ multiplex PCR. This sample's table reports 50,000 or so clones. The source material was CD4+ T cells from blood, sampled before the transplant. The receptors were gathered from a human donor who received a combined kidney and bone marrow transplant.

CDR3 DNA, as far as it was read: TGTGCCAGCAGCCCAGTCCATCAGGCAGATACG. This translates into CASSPVHQADT. The full CDR3 protein reads CASSPVHQADTQYF. The V gene is TRBV7-7, the J gene TRBJ2-3; no clear D. The read is 3 residues too short to cover the CDR3 end, so that end is filled in from the germline J gene. The germline V and J ends were trimmed by 5 bases and 4 bases, with 13 bases remaining between them. Per germline, CDR1 SSHAT and CDR2 FNYEAQ (reference sequence). The CDR3 covers 14 residues.

A remark on this clone: The CDR3 is cut off 3 residues early in the read; its end comes from the germline J gene. This chain uses TRBV5-1 with TRBJ2-3, with 10 bases matching TRBD2. The V segment lost 3 bases and the J segment 5 bases; nucleotides outside the gene matches: 3. CDR1 and CDR2 from the germline V gene are SGHRS and YFSETQ. This CDR3 region has 14 residues. The CDR3 DNA, read in part, is TGCGCCAGCAGCTCGGGACTAGCGAAAGATACG. The encoded protein is CASSSGLAKDT. The entire CDR3 protein reads CASSSGLAKDTQYF.

As concerns this clone: The read finishes 3 residues shy of the CDR3 end, and the germline J gene is used to complete it. The rearrangement joins TRBV6-2 or TRBV6-3 to TRBJ2-3, with D possibly TRBD2 on 6 matching bases. CDR1 MNHEY and CDR2 SVGEGT come from the germline V gene. The CDR3 is 17 residues long. Trimming cost V 6 bases and J 2 bases, with 21 bases left between them. CDR3 sequence reads: CASSLPGLPPYTDTQYF. The covered CDR3 bases are TGTGCCAGCAGCTTACCTGGACTACCTCCCTACACAGATACG.

On this clone: The CDR3 end lies 3 residues beyond the end of the read and is filled in from the germline J gene. This chain uses TRBV10-3 with TRBJ1-1, with no clear D. V was cut by 10 bases and J by 0 bases, with 12 bases left in between. The germline V gene has CDR1 ENHRY and CDR2 SYGVKD. CDR3 length: 13 amino acids. Incomplete CDR3 DNA: TGTGCCACGGGGTCGGAGCTGAACACTGAA. It yields the protein CATGSELNTE. The complete CDR3 protein is CATGSELNTEAFF.

Remarks on this clone: The read stops 3 residues short of the end of the CDR3; the missing end is completed from the germline J gene. V is TRBV7-9 and J is TRBJ2-7; 9 bases are shared with TRBD2. V was clipped by 5 bases and J by 3 bases; unmatched bases: 8. There are 15 residues in the CDR3. CDR1 is SEHNR and CDR2 is FQNEAQ in the germline V gene (reference sequence). The sequenced part of the CDR3 DNA is TGTGCCAGCAGCCCGCCGGGACTAGCTGTCTACGAG. Its protein is CASSPPGLAVYE. The CDR3, in full, reads CASSPPGLAVYEQYF.

Worth noting for this clone: Read coverage stops 3 residues before the CDR3 terminus; the germline J gene supplies the remainder. The V gene is TRBV6-2 or TRBV6-3, the J gene TRBJ2-7; 10 bases align to TRBD1. Germline CDR1 reads MNHEY; CDR2 reads SVGEGT. The CDR3 spans 15 residues. The ends lost 5 bases at V and 1 base at J; junction bases unmatched: 5. This chain's CDR3 is CASSPSGQGSYEQYF. CDR3 DNA (partial): TGTGCCAGCAGTCCCTCGGGACAGGGGTCCTACGAG.

Concerning this clone itself: The observed sequence ends 3 residues before the CDR3 terminus, with the missing tail filled in from the germline J gene. This rearrangement joins TRBV29-1 to TRBJ1-2; 7 bases map to TRBD1. This CDR3 is built from 14 residues. V was clipped by 5 bases and J by 6 bases; unmatched bases: 12. The V gene's germline CDR1 is SQVTM and CDR2 ANQGSEA. The CDR3 DNA, read in part, is TGCAGCGTTCGGCCCAGGGACAGTACTCATGGC. This sequence encodes CSVRPRDSTHG. The full CDR3 protein is CSVRPRDSTHGYTF. Supplemented by reference TRBV29-1 and TRBJ1-2, the full variable domain reads SAVISQKPSRDICQRGTSLTIQCQVDSQVTMMFWYRQQPGQSLTLIATANQGSEATYESGFVIDKFPISRPNLTFSTLTVSNMSPEDSSIYLCSVRPRDSTHGYTFGSGTRLTVV.

About this clone: The read terminates 3 residues ahead of where the CDR3 ends, so the germline J gene completes it. The chain couples TRBV5-4 to TRBJ2-3; D remains ambiguous. CDR3 length equals 14 residues. Germline V gives CDR1 SGHNT, CDR2 YYREEE (reference sequence). Trimming took 0 bases from V and 2 from J, leaving 7 bases between them. The covered CDR3 bases are TGTGCCAGCAGCTTGGGCGGAAACACAGATACG. Protein: CASSLGGNTDT. In full, the CDR3 is CASSLGGNTDTQYF.

A remark on this clone: The read halts 3 residues ahead of the CDR3 end, with the missing end drawn from the germline J gene. The chain employs TRBV7-9 and TRBJ2-5, with unresolved D. The CDR3 is 12 amino acids. Germline CDR1 reads SEHNR; CDR2 reads FQNEAQ (reference sequence). Trimming stripped 4 bases from V and 5 bases from J, with 8 bases between. This CDR3 is CASSSPRETQYF. Partial CDR3 DNA: TGTGCCAGCAGCTCCCCGAGGGAGACC. The whole variable domain, filled in from reference TRBV7-9 and TRBJ2-5, reads DTGVSQNPRHKITKRGQNVTFRCDPISEHNRLYWYRQTLGQGPEFLTYFQNEAQLEKSRLLSDRFSAERPKGSFSTLEIQRTEQGDSAMYLCASSSPRETQYFGPGTRLLVL.

Worth noting for this clone: The CDR3 end is not reached by the read, which stops 3 residues before it; the germline J gene fills it in. The rearrangement joins TRBV30 to TRBJ1-2; tentative D call: TRBD1 (5 bases). V lost 1 base and J 3 bases, leaving 9 bases between the germline ends. The CDR3 is made up of 13 amino acids. The germline CDR1 and CDR2 sequences are GTSNPN and SVGIG (reference sequence). This chain's CDR3 is CAWSAVQDYGYTF. The CDR3 DNA, read in part, is TGTGCCTGGAGTGCGGTACAGGACTATGGC.

With respect to this clone: Read coverage stops 3 residues before the CDR3 terminus; the germline J gene supplies the remainder. The rearrangement joins TRBV20-1 to TRBJ1-2, with D perhaps matching TRBD1 (5 bases). V gave up 1 base and J gave up 1 base, with 13 bases separating them. This CDR3 has 15 residues. Germline V gene lookup returns CDR1 DFQATT and CDR2 SNEGSKA (reference sequence). CDR3 protein: CSARGGVGHNYGYTF. The covered CDR3 bases are TGCAGTGCTAGAGGGGGGGTGGGCCATAACTATGGC.

Comment on this clone: The read gets to within 3 residues of the CDR3 end, and the germline J gene fills in the rest. The gene calls are TRBV18 and TRBJ1-1; 7 bases are a match to TRBD1. Germline V gene sequence: CDR1 KGHSH, CDR2 LQKENI. CDR3 size: 15 residues. V was clipped by 4 bases and J by 0 bases; unmatched bases: 5. Partial CDR3 DNA: TGTGCCAGCTCACACAGGGGCCTCATGAACACTGAA. This gives the protein CASSHRGLMNTE. The CDR3 reads in full as CASSHRGLMNTEAFF.

Of note for this clone: The read ends 3 residues before the CDR3 terminus; that terminus is restored from the germline J gene. The J gene is TRBJ1-2, the V gene TRBV29-1, with D hard to call. This CDR3 contains 15 residues. V was shortened by 1 base and J by 4 bases, with 16 bases between the two germline ends. Germline CDR1 SQVTM, CDR2 ANQGSEA. The covered CDR3 bases are TGCAGCGTTGAAGGTGGGCAGACGGGGAGCTATGGC. Translated: CSVEGGQTGSYG. The complete CDR3 sequence is CSVEGGQTGSYGYTF. The full variable domain, with the rest looked up from reference TRBV29-1 and TRBJ1-2, is SAVISQKPSRDICQRGTSLTIQCQVDSQVTMMFWYRQQPGQSLTLIATANQGSEATYESGFVIDKFPISRPNLTFSTLTVSNMSPEDSSIYLCSVEGGQTGSYGYTFGSGTRLTVV.

A word on this clone: The read ends 3 residues before the CDR3 terminus; that terminus is restored from the germline J gene. The chain is built from TRBV7-8 and TRBJ2-7; D perhaps matches TRBD1 (6 bases). The germline V gene encodes CDR1 SGHVS and CDR2 FQNEAQ. CDR3 length equals 16 residues. The ends were cut back, 5 bases at V and 2 bases at J, with 19 bases in the middle. The DNA read from the CDR3 is TGTGCCAGCAGCCCCTTCAGGGGCGACTATGCCTACGAG. It encodes CASSPFRGDYAYE. The complete CDR3 protein is CASSPFRGDYAYEQYF.

With respect to this clone: The read is 3 residues too short to cover the CDR3 end, so that end is filled in from the germline J gene. The chain links TRBV19 to TRBJ1-1; D is unclear. Trimming stripped 1 base from V and 4 bases from J, with 7 bases between. The CDR3 consists of 13 residues. Germline assignment: CDR1 LNHDA and CDR2 SQIVND (reference sequence). CDR3 DNA, as far as it was read: TGTGCCAGTAGTATAGCCAGCGGCACTGAA. Amino acid sequence: CASSIASGTE. The whole CDR3 protein is CASSIASGTEAFF.

Worth noting for this clone: The read terminates 3 residues before the CDR3 end, so the remaining end is supplied by the germline J gene. The chain recombines TRBV18 with TRBJ1-4; no clear D gene. This CDR3 has 14 residues. V lost 4 bases and J 8 bases, leaving 14 bases between the germline ends. The germline gives CDR1 KGHSH, CDR2 LQKENI. The DNA read from the CDR3 is TGTGCCAGCTCACGGGCAGAAGATGGCGAAAAA. The encoded protein is CASSRAEDGEK. The CDR3 in full is CASSRAEDGEKLFF. Full variable domain (outside the CDR3, taken from reference TRBV18 and TRBJ1-4): NAGVMQNPRHLVRRRGQEARLRCSPMKGHSHVYWYRQLPEEGLKFMVYLQKENIIDESGMPKERFSAEFPKEGPSILRIQQVVRGDSAAYFCASSRAEDGEKLFFGSGTQLSVL.

Of note for this clone: The read ends 3 residues shy of where the CDR3 ends; the end is completed using the germline J gene. The chain has TRBV7-8 and TRBJ1-3; TRBD1 agrees at 7 bases. The CDR3 contains 15 residues. Germline V gene sequence: CDR1 SGHVS, CDR2 FQNEAQ. V shed 4 bases and J 7 bases; nucleotides not matched to a gene: 10. The CDR3 reads CASSSRGTVGNTIYF. The CDR3 DNA, read in part, is TGTGCCAGCAGCTCACGAGGGACAGTAGGGAACACC.

Points on this clone: Coverage ceases 3 residues before the CDR3 finishes, and the germline J gene fills in the end. This chain links TRBV28 with TRBJ1-4; D possibly corresponds to TRBD1 (5 bases). Germline CDR1 is MDHEN and CDR2 is SYDVKM. V lost 1 base and J lost 8, with 14 bases in between. The CDR3 has 15 amino acids. CDR3 bases read: TGTGCCAGCAGTTTATTGGCAGGATCAGGGGAAAAA. It specifies CASSLLAGSGEK. The entire CDR3 sequence reads CASSLLAGSGEKLFF.

As for this clone: Coverage ceases 3 residues before the CDR3 finishes, and the germline J gene fills in the end. The rearrangement uses TRBV2 and TRBJ2-5, with 8 bases fitting TRBD2. V trimming: 1 base; J trimming: 1 base; junction bases outside the gene matches: 5. Looked up from germline, CDR1 is SNHLY and CDR2 is FYNNEI. This CDR3 region has 16 residues. The CDR3 reads CASSEGLARLQETQYF. The part of the CDR3 DNA that was read is TGTGCCAGCAGTGAAGGACTAGCGCGCCTCCAAGAGACC.

Concerning this clone itself: The CDR3 end is not reached by the read, which stops 3 residues before it; the germline J gene fills it in. This chain uses TRBV2 with TRBJ1-4; D might be TRBD1 (6 bases). This CDR3 has 15 amino acids. Germline V gives CDR1 SNHLY, CDR2 FYNNEI. V was cut by 8 bases and J by 8 bases, with 21 bases left in between. CDR3 region: CASSTPGGAEEKLFF. The sequenced CDR3 bases are TGTGCCAGCTCTACCCCGGGGGGCGCGGAGGAAAAA.

In the case of this clone: The read gets to within 3 residues of the CDR3 end, and the germline J gene fills in the rest. J is TRBJ1-2 and V is TRBV5-1; perhaps TRBD1 as D (6 bases). Per the germline V gene, CDR1 is SGHRS and CDR2 is YFSETQ. The CDR3 loop spans 13 amino acids. V was clipped by 2 bases and J by 6 bases, with 11 bases between them. CDR3 loop: CASSFPAGDGYTF. The sequenced CDR3 bases are TGCGCCAGCAGCTTTCCGGCAGGGGATGGC.

Partial CDR3 DNA: TGTTGGACTAGCGGGTCCCCTAGCACAGATACG. It codes for CWTSGSPSTDT. In full, the CDR3 is CWTSGSPSTDTQYF. V is TRBV7-2 and J is TRBJ2-3; 11 bases line up with TRBD2. The missing CDR3 end, 3 residues past where the read stops, is filled in from the germline J gene. CDR3 length: 14 residues. Germline CDR1 reads SGHTA; CDR2 reads FQGNSA. Complete variable domain (other parts from reference TRBV7-2 and TRBJ2-3): GAGVSQSPSNKVTEKGKDVELRCDPISGHTALYWYRQSLGQGLEFLIYFQGNSAPDKSGLPSDRFSAERTGGSVSTLTIQRTQQEDSAVYLCWTSGSPSTDTQYFGPGTRLTVL.

Comments on this clone: From the germline J gene comes the end of the CDR3, since the read stops 3 residues before it. The chain employs TRBV18 and TRBJ1-1; D is undetermined. The ends were cut back, 3 bases at V and 3 bases at J, with 14 bases in the middle. The CDR3 consists of 15 residues. Germline V gene lookup returns CDR1 KGHSH and CDR2 LQKENI. The CDR3 sequence: CASSPFQIRDTEAFF. The sequenced part of the CDR3 DNA is TGTGCCAGCTCACCTTTCCAGATAAGGGACACTGAA.

In regard to this clone: The read terminates 3 residues before the CDR3 end, so the remaining end is supplied by the germline J gene. This chain links TRBV7-2 with TRBJ1-3, with a tentative D call TRBD1 (6 bases). Germline V gene lookup returns CDR1 SGHTA and CDR2 FQGNSA. Trimming took 1 base from V and 4 from J, leaving 8 bases between them. CDR3 length: 14 residues. CDR3 DNA, as far as it was read: TGTGCCAGCAGCTTAGACAGGGCCGGAAACACC. It codes for CASSLDRAGNT. The complete CDR3 protein is CASSLDRAGNTIYF.

Points on this clone: The read halts 3 residues ahead of the CDR3 end, with the missing end drawn from the germline J gene. The chain recombines TRBV18 with TRBJ2-3; TRBD2 might be the D (5 bases). This CDR3 has 15 amino acids. V was shortened by 3 bases and J by 2 bases, with 12 bases between the two germline ends. CDR1 and CDR2 (germline): KGHSH, LQKENI. The CDR3 loop reads CASSPDYLNTDTQYF. The CDR3 bases that were read are TGTGCCAGCTCACCCGACTACCTTAACACAGATACG.

A remark on this clone: Read data end 3 residues before the CDR3 end; the end is taken from the germline J gene. V gene TRBV7-2 combines with J gene TRBJ2-3, with 7 positions matching TRBD1. The V gene's germline CDR1 is SGHTA and CDR2 FQGNSA. The CDR3 contains 13 residues. The V segment lost 7 bases and the J segment 5 bases; nucleotides outside the gene matches: 6. The DNA read from the CDR3 is TGTGCCAGCAAGAGGGGGCAAGGAGATACG. Protein: CASKRGQGDT. The CDR3 as a whole reads CASKRGQGDTQYF.